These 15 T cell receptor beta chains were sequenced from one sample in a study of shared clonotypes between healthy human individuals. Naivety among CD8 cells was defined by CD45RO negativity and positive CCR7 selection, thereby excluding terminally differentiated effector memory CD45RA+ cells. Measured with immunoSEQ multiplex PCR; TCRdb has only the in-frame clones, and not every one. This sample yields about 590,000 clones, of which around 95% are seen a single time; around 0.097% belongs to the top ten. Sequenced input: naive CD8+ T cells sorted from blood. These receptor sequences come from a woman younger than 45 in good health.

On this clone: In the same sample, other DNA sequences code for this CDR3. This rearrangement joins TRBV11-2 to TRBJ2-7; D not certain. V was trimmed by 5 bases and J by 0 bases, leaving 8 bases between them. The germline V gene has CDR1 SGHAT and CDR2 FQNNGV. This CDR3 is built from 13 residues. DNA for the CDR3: TGTGCCAGCAGCCCACCAACCTCCTACGAGCAGTACTTC. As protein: CASSPPTSYEQYF.

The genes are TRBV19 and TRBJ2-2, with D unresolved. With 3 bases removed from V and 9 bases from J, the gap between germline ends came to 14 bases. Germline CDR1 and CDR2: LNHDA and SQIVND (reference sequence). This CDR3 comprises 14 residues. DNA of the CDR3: TGTGCCAGTAGTATTCTGGACCCGGACCGGGAGCTGTTTTTT. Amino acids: CASSILDPDRELFF.

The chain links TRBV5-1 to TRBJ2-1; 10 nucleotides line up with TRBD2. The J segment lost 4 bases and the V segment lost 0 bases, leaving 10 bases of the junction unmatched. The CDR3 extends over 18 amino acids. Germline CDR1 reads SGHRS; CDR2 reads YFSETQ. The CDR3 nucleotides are TGCGCCAGCAGCTTGGCCCTAGCGGGAGAGTTACGGTACAATGAGCAGTTCTTC. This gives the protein CASSLALAGELRYNEQFF.

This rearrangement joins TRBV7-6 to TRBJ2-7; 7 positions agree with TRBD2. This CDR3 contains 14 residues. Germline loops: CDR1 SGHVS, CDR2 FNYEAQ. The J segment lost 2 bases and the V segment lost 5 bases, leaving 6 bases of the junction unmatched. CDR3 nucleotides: TGTGCCAGCAGCCTCTCGGGAGGCCCCTACGAGCAGTACTTC. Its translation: CASSLSGGPYEQYF.

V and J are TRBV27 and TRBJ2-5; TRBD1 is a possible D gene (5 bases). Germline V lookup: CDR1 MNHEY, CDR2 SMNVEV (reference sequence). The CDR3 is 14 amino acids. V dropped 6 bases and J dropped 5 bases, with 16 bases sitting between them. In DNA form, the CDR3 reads TGTGCCAGCAGCCCAGGCAGGGTACTTGAGACCCAGTACTTC. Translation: CASSPGRVLETQYF.

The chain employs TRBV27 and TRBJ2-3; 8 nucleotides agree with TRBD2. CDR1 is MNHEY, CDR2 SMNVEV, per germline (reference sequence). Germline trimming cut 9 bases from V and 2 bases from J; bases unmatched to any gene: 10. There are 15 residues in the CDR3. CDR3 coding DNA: TGTGCCAGTGGATTACTAGCGGAACTCACAGATACGCAGTATTTT. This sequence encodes CASGLLAELTDTQYF.

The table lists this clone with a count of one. DNA for the CDR3: TGCGCCAGCAGCCCCGGACAGCCCCACGAGCAGTACTTC. Translated: CASSPGQPHEQYF. The chain combines TRBV5-1 with TRBJ2-7, with D perhaps matching TRBD1 (6 bases). The ends were cut back, 4 bases at V and 5 bases at J, with 13 bases in the middle. The CDR3 spans 13 residues. The germline V gene has CDR1 SGHRS and CDR2 YFSETQ.

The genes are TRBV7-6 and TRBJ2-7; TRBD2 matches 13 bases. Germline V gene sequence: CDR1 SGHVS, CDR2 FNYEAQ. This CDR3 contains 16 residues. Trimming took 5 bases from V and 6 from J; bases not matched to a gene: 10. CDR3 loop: CASSQGLAGFLREQYF. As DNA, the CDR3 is TGTGCCAGCAGCCAGGGACTAGCGGGATTCCTACGCGAGCAGTACTTC.

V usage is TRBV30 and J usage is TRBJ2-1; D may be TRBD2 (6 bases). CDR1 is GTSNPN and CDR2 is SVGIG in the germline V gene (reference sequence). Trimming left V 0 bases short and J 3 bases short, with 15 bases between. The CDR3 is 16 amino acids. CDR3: CAWSVFGVSGYNEQFF. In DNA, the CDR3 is TGTGCCTGGAGTGTGTTTGGGGTTAGCGGCTACAATGAGCAGTTCTTC.

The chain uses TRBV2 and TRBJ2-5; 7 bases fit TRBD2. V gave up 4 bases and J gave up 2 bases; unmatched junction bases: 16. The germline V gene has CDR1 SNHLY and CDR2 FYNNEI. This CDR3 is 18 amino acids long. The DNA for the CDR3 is TGTGCCAGCAGTGTTAGCTCGGGTAGGGGACTATTACAAGAGACCCAGTACTTC. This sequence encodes CASSVSSGRGLLQETQYF.

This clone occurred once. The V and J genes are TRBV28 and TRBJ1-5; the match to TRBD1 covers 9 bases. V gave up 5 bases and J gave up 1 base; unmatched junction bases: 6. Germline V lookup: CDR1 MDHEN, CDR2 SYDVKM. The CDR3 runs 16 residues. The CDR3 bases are TGTGCCAGCAGTACTCACAGGGGGCCGAGCAATCAGCCCCAGCATTTT. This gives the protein CASSTHRGPSNQPQHF.

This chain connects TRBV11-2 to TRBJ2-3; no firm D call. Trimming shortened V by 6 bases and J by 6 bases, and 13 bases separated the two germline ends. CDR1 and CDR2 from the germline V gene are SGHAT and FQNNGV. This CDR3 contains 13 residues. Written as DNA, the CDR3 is TGTGCCAGCAGTGGCGCCAGTGGGGATACGCAGTATTTT. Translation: CASSGASGDTQYF.

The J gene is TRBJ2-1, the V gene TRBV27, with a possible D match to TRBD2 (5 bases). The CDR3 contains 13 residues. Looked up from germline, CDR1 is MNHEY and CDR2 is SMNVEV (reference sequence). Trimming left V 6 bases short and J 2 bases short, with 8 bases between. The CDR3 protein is CASRPGTYNEQFF. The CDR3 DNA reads TGTGCCAGCAGGCCCGGGACCTACAATGAGCAGTTCTTC.

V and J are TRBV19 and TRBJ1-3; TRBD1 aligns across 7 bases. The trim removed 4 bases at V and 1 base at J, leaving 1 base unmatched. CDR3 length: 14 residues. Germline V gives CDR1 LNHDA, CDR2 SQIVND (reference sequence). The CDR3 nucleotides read TGTGCCAGTAGTAGACAGGGTTCTGGAAACACCATATATTTT. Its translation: CASSRQGSGNTIYF.

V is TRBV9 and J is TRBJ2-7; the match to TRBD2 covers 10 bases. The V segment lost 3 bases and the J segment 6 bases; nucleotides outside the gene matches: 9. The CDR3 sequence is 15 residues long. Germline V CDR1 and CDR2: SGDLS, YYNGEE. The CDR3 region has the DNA TGTGCCAGCAGCGCAAGCGGGAGGGCCGGGAGCGAGCAGTACTTC. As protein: CASSASGRAGSEQYF.